The T cell receptor beta chain under discussion was sequenced for a study of blood T cell repertoires in COVID-19. Method: immunoSEQ multiplex PCR; TCRdb's copy keeps in-frame clones and lacks some. This table holds some 450,000 clones, roughly 90% found once. V trimming: 5 bases; J trimming: 2 bases; junction bases outside the gene matches: 3. Germline values: CDR1 SEHNR, CDR2 FQNEAQ (reference sequence). The CDR3 spans 14 residues. The source is a young man with COVID-19, enrolled during active disease. The specimen sequenced was peripheral blood. This chain links TRBV7-9 with TRBJ2-3, with 8 nucleotides matching TRBD2. CDR3 amino acids: CASSQRGSTDTQYF. Written as DNA, the CDR3 is TGTGCCAGCAGCCAGCGGGGGTCCACAGATACGCAGTATTTT. Based on the CDR3 plus reference TRBV7-9 and TRBJ2-3, the full variable domain is DTGVSQNPRHKITKRGQNVTFRCDPISEHNRLYWYRQTLGQGPEFLTYFQNEAQLEKSRLLSDRFSAERPKGSFSTLEIQRTEQGDSAMYLCASSQRGSTDTQYFGPGTRLTVL.